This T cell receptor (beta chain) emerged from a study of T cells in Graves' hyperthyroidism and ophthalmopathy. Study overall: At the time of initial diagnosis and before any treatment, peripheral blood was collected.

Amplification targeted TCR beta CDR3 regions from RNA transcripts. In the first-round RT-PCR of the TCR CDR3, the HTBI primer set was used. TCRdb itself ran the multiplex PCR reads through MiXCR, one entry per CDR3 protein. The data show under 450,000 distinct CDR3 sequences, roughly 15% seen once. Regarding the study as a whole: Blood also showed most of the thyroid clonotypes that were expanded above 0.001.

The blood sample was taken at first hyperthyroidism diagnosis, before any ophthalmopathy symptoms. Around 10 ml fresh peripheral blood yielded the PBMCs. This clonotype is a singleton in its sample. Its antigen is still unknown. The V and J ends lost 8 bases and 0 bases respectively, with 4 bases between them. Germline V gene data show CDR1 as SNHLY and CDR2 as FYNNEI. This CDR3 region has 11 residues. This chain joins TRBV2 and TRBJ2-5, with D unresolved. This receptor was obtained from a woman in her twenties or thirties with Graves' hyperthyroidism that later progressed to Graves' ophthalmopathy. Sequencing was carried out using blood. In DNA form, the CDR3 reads TGTGCCAGCGTGTACCAAGAGACCCAGTACTTC. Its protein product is CASVYQETQYF.